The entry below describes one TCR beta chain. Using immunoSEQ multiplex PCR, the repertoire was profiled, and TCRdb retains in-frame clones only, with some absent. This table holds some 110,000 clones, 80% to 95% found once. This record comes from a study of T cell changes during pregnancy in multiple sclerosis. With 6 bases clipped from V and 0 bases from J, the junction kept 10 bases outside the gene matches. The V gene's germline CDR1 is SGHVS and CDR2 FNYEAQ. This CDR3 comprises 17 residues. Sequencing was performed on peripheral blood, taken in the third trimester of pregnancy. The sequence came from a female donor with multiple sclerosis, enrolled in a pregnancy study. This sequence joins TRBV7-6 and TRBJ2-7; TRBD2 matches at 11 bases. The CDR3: CASSSLSGTSGSYEQYF. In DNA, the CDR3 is TGTGCCAGCAGTTCCTTATCCGGGACTAGCGGCTCCTACGAGCAGTACTTC.